What follows are 26 T cell receptor beta chains derived from one specimen sequenced in a study of patients and donors after allogeneic stem cell transplantation. TCRdb processed the RT-PCR reads anew with MiXCR; each CDR3 protein has one entry. The table shows roughly 880,000 distinct CDR3 sequences, with roughly 18% occurring only once. The sample consisted of blood, either unsorted or a sorted T cell fraction (not recorded which). The receptors shown here come from a human donor who was either an allogeneic HSCT recipient or a stem cell or donor lymphocyte infusion donor (not recorded which). It is not recorded whose cells these are; they may come from a transplant donor.

Only a few counts were recorded for this clonotype. This chain joins TRBV20-1 and TRBJ2-1, with TRBD2 matching 7 bases. J gave up 9 bases and V 2 bases, and 4 bases lay outside the gene matches. CDR3 length: 12 amino acids. Germline V CDR1 and CDR2: DFQATT, SNEGSKA (reference sequence). The CDR3 reads CSARKTSSEQFF. The CDR3 DNA follows: TGCAGTGCTAGAAAGACTAGCAGTGAGCAGTTCTTC.

In DNA, the CDR3 is TGTGCTAGTGGTTCGGGGGACAGGGTGATGGAGACCCAGTACTTC. Protein: CASGSGDRVMETQYF. V usage is TRBV12-5 and J usage is TRBJ2-5; TRBD1 aligns across 9 bases. Germline values: CDR1 LGHNT, CDR2 FRNRAP. With V trimmed by 4 bases and J by 5 bases, 8 bases remained unmatched. The CDR3 totals 15 residues.

This clonotype was found many times. The chain carries TRBV6-5 and TRBJ2-3; either TRBD1 or TRBD2 may supply D (6 bases each). This CDR3 spans 16 amino acids. Germline V gene sequence: CDR1 MNHEY, CDR2 SVGAGI. The ends were cut back, 0 bases at V and 3 bases at J, with 13 bases in the middle. DNA of the CDR3: TGTGCCAGCAGTTACTCGGGGGGCAAGAGGACAGATACGCAGTATTTT. As protein: CASSYSGGKRTDTQYF.

The V and J genes are TRBV20-1 and TRBJ1-2, with D unclear. Trimming took 4 bases from V and 6 from J, leaving 12 bases between them. Germline lookup yields CDR1 DFQATT and CDR2 SNEGSKA (reference sequence). The CDR3 is 12 residues long. CDR3 region: CSATGSRHGYTF. CDR3 sequence (DNA): TGCAGTGCTACGGGGTCACGGCATGGCTACACCTTC.

This clonotype was counted between two and nine times. The chain has TRBV27 and TRBJ2-7, with D perhaps being TRBD1 or TRBD2 (5 bases each). The CDR3 is made up of 13 amino acids. The V gene's germline CDR1 is MNHEY and CDR2 SMNVEV (reference sequence). The V end lost 3 bases, the J end lost 8 bases, and 14 bases lay between the germline ends. For the CDR3, the DNA is TGTGCCAGCAGTTTGGGGACCGACCGGAAGCAGTACTTC. As protein: CASSLGTDRKQYF.

This clonotype turned up a few times. The chain is built from TRBV5-1 and TRBJ2-7, with D tentatively TRBD1 (5 bases). Germline loops: CDR1 SGHRS, CDR2 YFSETQ. V was cut by 0 bases and J by 0 bases, with 10 bases left in between. The CDR3 consists of 15 residues. The CDR3 region has the DNA TGCGCCAGCAGCTTGGAACAGGCCCACTCCTACGAGCAGTACTTC. Amino acids: CASSLEQAHSYEQYF.

The rearrangement uses TRBV7-9 and TRBJ1-5, with D hard to call. The V end was cut by 7 bases, the J end by 7 bases, with 11 bases between. This CDR3 region has 12 residues. CDR1 and CDR2 from the germline V gene are SEHNR and FQNEAQ (reference sequence). The DNA of the CDR3 is TGTGCCAGCACCCTTGGAGGGCAGCCCCAGCATTTT. This gives the protein CASTLGGQPQHF.

This clonotype was seen more than once but under ten times. As DNA, the CDR3 is TGTGCCAGCAGCTTGGGGAGTGGGACTCCGTACAATGAGCAGTTCTTC. The encoded protein is CASSLGSGTPYNEQFF. The chain is built from TRBV5-8 and TRBJ2-1; D might be TRBD2 (6 bases). The V and J ends lost 0 bases and 4 bases respectively, with 14 bases between them. The CDR3 is 16 amino acids. The germline V gene has CDR1 SGHTS and CDR2 YDEGEE.

This clonotype was seen a handful of times. This chain links TRBV15 with TRBJ2-1; D not certain. The length of the CDR3 is 14 residues. Germline CDR1 and CDR2: LNHNV and YYDKDF (reference sequence). Deletions cut 2 bases from V and 5 bases from J, with 10 bases between. CDR3 in DNA: TGTGCCACCAGCAGATGGGGTCAGGACAATGAGCAGTTCTTC. Amino acids: CATSRWGQDNEQFF.

The chain joins TRBV10-3 to TRBJ2-7; D possibly corresponds to TRBD1 (5 bases). The CDR3 spans 13 residues. V lost 3 bases, J lost 4 bases, and 10 bases lay in between. Germline V CDR1 and CDR2: ENHRY, SYGVKD. CDR3 sequence (DNA): TGTGCCATCAGTGATCCTGGGGCTTACGAGCAGTACTTC. Translated, it gives CAISDPGAYEQYF.

The chain joins TRBV4-1 to TRBJ2-7; D may be TRBD2 (5 bases). CDR3 length: 17 residues. Deletions cut 6 bases from V and 2 bases from J, with 23 bases between. Germline V gives CDR1 MGHRA, CDR2 YSYEKL. This CDR3 is CASRIKRVQALAYEQYF. The CDR3 bases are TGCGCCAGCAGAATTAAGAGGGTTCAGGCCCTAGCCTACGAGCAGTACTTC.

V usage is TRBV12-5 and J usage is TRBJ2-1; tentative D call: TRBD2 (5 bases). Germline V CDR1 and CDR2: LGHNT, FRNRAP. V was pared by 0 bases and J by 3 bases, with 6 bases between. This CDR3 comprises 14 residues. Here the CDR3 reads CASGLVRGYNEQFF. CDR3 in DNA: TGTGCTAGTGGTTTGGTACGGGGCTACAATGAGCAGTTCTTC.

This clonotype was counted only a few times. The chain joins TRBV4-1 to TRBJ2-1, with D hard to call. Germline V lookup: CDR1 MGHRA, CDR2 YSYEKL. V lost 0 bases and J lost 10, with 10 bases in between. CDR3 length: 13 residues. The CDR3 here is CASSQESWAEQFF. The CDR3 region has the DNA TGCGCCAGCAGCCAAGAAAGTTGGGCAGAGCAGTTCTTC.

This clonotype has a handful of counts. V is TRBV9 and J is TRBJ1-3, with 9 bases aligning to TRBD1. V was pared by 7 bases and J by 1 base, with 6 bases of the junction left unmatched. The CDR3 runs 15 residues. CDR1 is SGDLS and CDR2 is YYNGEE in the germline V gene. The CDR3 bases are TGTGCCAGCTCGGGACAGGGAGTTTCTGGAAACACCATATATTTT. Translation gives CASSGQGVSGNTIYF. The full variable domain, rest sourced from reference TRBV9 and TRBJ1-3, is DSGVTQTPKHLITATGQRVTLRCSPRSGDLSVYWYQQSLDQGLQFLIQYYNGEERAKGNILERFSAQQFPDLHSELNLSSLELGDSALYFCASSGQGVSGNTIYFGEGSWLTVV.

This chain links TRBV12-3 or TRBV12-4 with TRBJ2-7; 8 bases are a match to TRBD1. The ends lost 4 bases at V and 0 bases at J; junction bases unmatched: 8. The CDR3 loop spans 16 amino acids. The CDR3 DNA reads TGTGCCAGCAGTTCCATCCGGACAGGGAGCTCCTACGAGCAGTACTTC. Encoded protein: CASSSIRTGSSYEQYF.

V usage is TRBV7-2 and J usage is TRBJ1-1; D is unclear. The CDR3 spans 13 residues. Germline V lookup: CDR1 SGHTA, CDR2 FQGNSA. V was pared by 2 bases and J by 6 bases, with 10 bases between. CDR3 coding DNA: TGTGCCAGCAGCTTATTTCGGGGTCCTGAAGCTTTCTTT. This translates into CASSLFRGPEAFF.

V is TRBV6-5 and J is TRBJ1-6, with unresolved D. Germline CDR1 reads MNHEY; CDR2 reads SVGAGI. The CDR3 runs to 12 residues. V was pared by 8 bases and J by 7 bases, with 9 bases between. The CDR3 spells CASLGRNSPLHF. In DNA, the CDR3 is TGTGCCAGCTTGGGGAGGAATTCACCCCTCCACTTT.

This clonotype was seen a handful of times. The chain links TRBV24-1 to TRBJ2-5; D is perhaps TRBD1 or TRBD2 (5 bases each). V was pared by 0 bases and J by 2 bases, with 9 bases between. The CDR3 has 15 amino acids. Per the germline V gene, CDR1 is KGHDR and CDR2 is SFDVKD. As DNA, the CDR3 is TGTGCCACCAGTGATTTGCCAGGGAGTCAAGAGACCCAGTACTTC. Its translation: CATSDLPGSQETQYF.

This clonotype was seen many times. The J gene is TRBJ2-5, the V gene TRBV5-5; possible D gene TRBD2, 5 bases. The CDR3 has 11 residues. In germline, CDR1 is SGHKS, CDR2 YYEKEE (reference sequence). Trimming stripped 3 bases from V and 5 bases from J, with 5 bases between. This chain's CDR3 is CASSWEETQYF. The CDR3 nucleotides read TGTGCCAGCAGCTGGGAGGAGACCCAGTACTTC.

The gene calls are TRBV27 and TRBJ2-3; possibly TRBD2 for D (5 bases). Per germline, CDR1 MNHEY and CDR2 SMNVEV (reference sequence). Between the trimmed V and J ends, which lost 7 bases and 6 bases, there was a span of 14 bases. The CDR3 has 13 amino acids. The CDR3 DNA follows: TGTGCCAGCATGGGTCGGGAAAGGGATACGCAGTATTTT. It encodes CASMGRERDTQYF.

This clonotype has only a few counts. The gene calls are TRBV12-3 or TRBV12-4 and TRBJ2-4, with D perhaps given as TRBD1 or TRBD2 (5 bases each). This CDR3 is 20 amino acids long. Trimming removed 5 bases from V and 0 bases from J, with 26 bases in between. The CDR3 sequence is CASSPWGWRGRTLAKNIQYF. DNA for the CDR3: TGTGCCAGCAGTCCCTGGGGGTGGAGAGGTCGAACGCTAGCCAAAAACATTCAGTACTTC.

This clonotype was recorded a few times. This chain's CDR3 is CASSLNPGVTDEQYF. CDR3 coding DNA: TGCGCCAGCAGCTTGAATCCGGGAGTGACGGACGAGCAGTACTTC. The chain recombines TRBV5-1 with TRBJ2-7, with D perhaps TRBD2 (6 bases). This CDR3 has 15 amino acids. Germline-derived CDR1 and CDR2 are SGHRS and YFSETQ. V lost 1 base and J 5 bases, leaving 16 bases between the germline ends.

This clonotype appeared many times. The chain uses TRBV5-1 and TRBJ2-7, with 13 bases matching TRBD2. This CDR3 region has 17 residues. The germline V gene has CDR1 SGHRS and CDR2 YFSETQ. Losses at the gene ends were 3 bases for V and 3 bases for J; bases not matched to a gene: 9. The CDR3 spells CASSSLRTSGSHYEQYF. CDR3 nucleotides: TGCGCCAGCAGCTCACTGAGGACTAGCGGGAGCCACTACGAGCAGTACTTC.

This clonotype was counted between two and nine times. V gene TRBV7-9 combines with J gene TRBJ2-1; 11 nucleotides agree with TRBD2. Trimming at V came to 7 bases and at J to 7 bases, leaving 6 bases not matched to a gene. The CDR3 extends over 14 amino acids. Germline V gene lookup returns CDR1 SEHNR and CDR2 FQNEAQ (reference sequence). CDR3 in DNA: TGTGCCAGCAACCCGGGACTAGCGGTTAATGAGCAGTTCTTC. Translating it yields CASNPGLAVNEQFF.

The J gene is TRBJ1-1, the V gene TRBV5-5, with 9 bases identical to TRBD1. The germline gives CDR1 SGHKS, CDR2 YYEKEE (reference sequence). The CDR3 spans 16 residues. V gave up 4 bases and J gave up 4 bases; unmatched junction bases: 11. The CDR3: CASSSRDRVSGTEAFF. The CDR3 DNA is TGTGCCAGCAGCAGCCGGGACAGGGTTTCGGGCACTGAAGCTTTCTTT.

The rearrangement uses TRBV5-5 and TRBJ2-2; D might be TRBD2 (6 bases). This CDR3 spans 16 amino acids. CDR1 is SGHKS and CDR2 is YYEKEE in the germline V gene (reference sequence). The ends were cut back, 0 bases at V and 2 bases at J, with 11 bases in the middle. The CDR3 here is CASSLAGRGNTGELFF. Here the CDR3 DNA reads TGTGCCAGCAGCTTGGCAGGGCGGGGAAACACCGGGGAGCTGTTTTTT.